These 29 T cell receptor beta chains originate from one sample sequenced in a study of read filtering for tumor transcriptome and immune sequencing. The library was built from 400 ng RNA with molecular barcoded adaptors for alpha/delta and beta/gamma chains. TCRdb independently ran MiXCR on the reads; one entry per CDR3 protein. Among tens of thousands of distinct CDR3 sequences listed, 10% to 15% were seen once. Sequencing used a population of CD138-negative cells sorted from bone marrow. All receptors derive from a donor at least 40 years old with multiple myeloma.

This clonotype was found a few times. The V and J genes are TRBV7-8 and TRBJ2-1; 8 bases map to TRBD2. The germline gives CDR1 SGHVS, CDR2 FQNEAQ. This CDR3 comprises 16 residues. The V segment lost 6 bases and the J segment 0 bases; nucleotides outside the gene matches: 7. The CDR3 protein is CASSSRLASSYNEQFF. For the CDR3, the DNA is TGTGCCAGCAGTTCCAGACTAGCGAGCTCCTACAATGAGCAGTTCTTC.

The chain employs TRBV20-1 and TRBJ2-1, with 7 bases that match TRBD2. The germline V gene has CDR1 DFQATT and CDR2 SNEGSKA (reference sequence). The CDR3 covers 14 residues. Trimming removed 5 bases from V and 4 bases from J; junction bases left unmatched: 8. The CDR3 DNA is TGCAGTGCTCCTGGGGAGGGCCGATACAATGAGCAGTTCTTC. It specifies CSAPGEGRYNEQFF.

This clonotype was seen a handful of times. The CDR3 nucleotides read TGTGCCTGGAGTGTACATGGGTCTGGGGCCAACGTCCTGACTTTC. It codes for CAWSVHGSGANVLTF. The chain is built from TRBV30 and TRBJ2-6; D call uncertain. This CDR3 region has 15 residues. Germline CDR1 GTSNPN, CDR2 SVGIG (reference sequence). Trimming took off 0 bases at V and 1 base at J, with 7 bases between the two ends.

About this clonotype itself: A clone one base away is much larger, so this may be a read error. This chain links TRBV12-3 or TRBV12-4 with TRBJ2-2, with D hard to call. This CDR3 spans 16 amino acids. V was trimmed by 5 bases and J by 1 base, leaving 14 bases between them. The CDR3 coding sequence is TGTGCCAGCAGTCGCAGTATTATAGGGAACACCGGGGAGCTGTTTTTT. Translating it yields CASSRSIIGNTGELFF.

Many counts were recorded for this clonotype. This rearrangement joins TRBV20-1 to TRBJ2-3; a possible D gene is TRBD2 (7 bases). Germline V gene data show CDR1 as DFQATT and CDR2 as SNEGSKA (reference sequence). V was clipped by 6 bases and J by 4 bases, with 11 bases between them. This CDR3 is 12 amino acids long. This chain's CDR3 is CSAGGRADTQYF. The CDR3 DNA reads TGCAGTGCGGGGGGGCGCGCAGATACGCAGTATTTT.

About this clonotype: Since a far larger clone is one base different, this is likely a read error. V gene TRBV6-5 combines with J gene TRBJ1-6; D is perhaps TRBD1 (5 bases). CDR1 MNHEY and CDR2 SVGAGI come from the germline V gene. V was pared by 5 bases and J by 10 bases, with 15 bases between. This CDR3 is built from 14 residues. CDR3 residues: CASSGAQDVSPLHF. The DNA for the CDR3 is TGTGCCAGCAGTGGGGCACAGGACGTGTCACCCCTCCACTTT.

This clonotype was seen at least ten times. Given a much more abundant clone one base away, this may be a read error. The chain is built from TRBV7-3 and TRBJ2-1; TRBD2 aligns across 9 bases. From germline, CDR1 is SGHTA and CDR2 FQGTGA. This CDR3 contains 13 residues. The CDR3 coding sequence is TGTGCCAGCAGCTTAGGGACTAGCACCCATCCGTCCTTC. Amino acid sequence: CASSLGTSTHPSF.

This clonotype has at least ten counts. This sequence joins TRBV3-1 and TRBJ2-7, with 8 bases fitting TRBD1. Germline assignment: CDR1 LGHDT and CDR2 YNNKEL (reference sequence). J lost 6 bases, V lost 1 base, and 8 bases had no gene match. CDR3 length: 15 amino acids. The CDR3 sequence is CASSQGRDRGREQYF. The DNA of the CDR3 is TGTGCCAGCAGCCAAGGTCGAGACAGGGGTCGCGAGCAGTACTTC.

This clonotype was counted at least ten times. The chain recombines TRBV7-2 with TRBJ2-5; D unclear. Trimming took off 3 bases at V and 5 bases at J, with 7 bases between the two ends. Germline lookup yields CDR1 SGHTA and CDR2 FQGNSA. The CDR3 length is 12 residues. The CDR3 spells CASSFSRETQYF. The CDR3 DNA sequence: TGTGCCAGCAGCTTCTCACGGGAGACCCAGTACTTC.

This clonotype was observed at least ten times. The chain couples TRBV2 to TRBJ2-7; TRBD1 is a possible D gene (6 bases). V was shortened by 5 bases and J by 1 base, with 12 bases between the two germline ends. CDR3 length: 14 amino acids. Germline V lookup: CDR1 SNHLY, CDR2 FYNNEI. This CDR3 is CASSRQVLSYEQYF. The CDR3, as DNA: TGTGCCAGCAGTAGACAGGTGCTGTCCTACGAGCAGTACTTC.

This clonotype was seen at least ten times. This chain links TRBV7-2 with TRBJ2-7; D remains unclear. The germline V gene encodes CDR1 SGHTA and CDR2 FQGNSA. The CDR3 length is 16 residues. The ends were cut back, 5 bases at V and 0 bases at J, with 17 bases in the middle. The CDR3 sequence: CASSLSSTKSSYEQYF. The CDR3 bases are TGTGCCAGCAGCCTATCTTCGACCAAGAGCTCCTACGAGCAGTACTTC.

This clonotype showed up many times. The chain joins TRBV7-2 to TRBJ2-5; weak D call: TRBD2 (5 bases). This CDR3 is built from 15 residues. Trimming stripped 2 bases from V and 7 bases from J, with 17 bases between. The germline V gene encodes CDR1 SGHTA and CDR2 FQGNSA. The CDR3 region has the DNA TGTGCCAGCAGCTTAATGAACGAGGGCATTCTGACCCAGTACTTC. Amino acids: CASSLMNEGILTQYF.

This clonotype has a count of ten or more. This chain links TRBV29-1 with TRBJ1-3; no definite D call. V gave up 3 bases and J gave up 4 bases, with 13 bases separating them. The CDR3 is 14 residues long. CDR1 is SQVTM, CDR2 ANQGSEA, per germline. As DNA, the CDR3 is TGCAGCGTTGAGACCGCCCTACCAGGAAACACCATATATTTT. Its protein product is CSVETALPGNTIYF. The entire variable domain, with the rest obtained from reference TRBV29-1 and TRBJ1-3, is as follows: SAVISQKPSRDICQRGTSLTIQCQVDSQVTMMFWYRQQPGQSLTLIATANQGSEATYESGFVIDKFPISRPNLTFSTLTVSNMSPEDSSIYLCSVETALPGNTIYFGEGSWLTVV.

This clonotype was observed many times. This CDR3 is CAWSVTGGNTEAFF. CDR3 in DNA: TGTGCCTGGAGTGTAACAGGGGGAAACACTGAAGCTTTCTTT. J is TRBJ1-1 and V is TRBV30; 8 positions match TRBD1. The CDR3 loop spans 14 amino acids. Germline values: CDR1 GTSNPN, CDR2 SVGIG (reference sequence). V lost 0 bases, J lost 2 bases, and 2 bases stayed unmatched.

This clonotype showed up just a few times. J is TRBJ2-7 and V is TRBV28, with 7 bases fitting TRBD2. The germline V gene has CDR1 MDHEN and CDR2 SYDVKM. CDR3 length equals 15 residues. Trimming took 2 bases from V and 4 from J; bases not matched to a gene: 8. CDR3 DNA sequence: TGTGCCAGCAGTTTAGGAGGGAGGGCTTCTTACGAGCAGTACTTC. This codes for CASSLGGRASYEQYF. Filled out from reference TRBV28 and TRBJ2-7, the complete variable domain reads DVKVTQSSRYLVKRTGEKVFLECVQDMDHENMFWYRQDPGLGLRLIYFSYDVKMKEKGDIPEGYSVSREKKERFSLILESASTNQTSMYLCASSLGGRASYEQYFGPGTRLTVT.

The sample holds many counts of this clonotype. The chain recombines TRBV29-1 with TRBJ2-2; TRBD1 is a possible D gene (6 bases). Trimming removed 6 bases from V and 2 bases from J, with 10 bases in between. The CDR3 is made up of 13 amino acids. The germline V gene encodes CDR1 SQVTM and CDR2 ANQGSEA. The CDR3 loop is CSVDSQNTGELFF. The CDR3 DNA is TGCAGCGTGGACAGTCAAAACACCGGGGAGCTGTTTTTT.

This clonotype was counted only a few times. The J gene is TRBJ2-7, the V gene TRBV4-2; D might be TRBD2 (5 bases). The CDR3 totals 16 residues. Trimming cost V 0 bases and J 6 bases, with 18 bases left between them. CDR1 LGHNA and CDR2 YNFKEQ come from the germline V gene. The CDR3 sequence is CASSQERLAHPVEQYF. Written as DNA, the CDR3 is TGTGCCAGCAGCCAAGAGCGCCTAGCCCACCCCGTCGAGCAGTACTTC.

This clonotype was counted many times. This chain joins TRBV9 and TRBJ1-1; 7 nucleotides match TRBD1. Germline trimming cut 2 bases from V and 1 base from J; bases unmatched to any gene: 5. CDR3 size: 15 residues. Per germline, CDR1 SGDLS and CDR2 YYNGEE. The CDR3 reads CASSVDYRGNTEAFF. Written as DNA, the CDR3 is TGTGCCAGCAGCGTTGACTACAGGGGGAACACTGAAGCTTTCTTT. The variable domain in full, with the rest retrieved from reference TRBV9 and TRBJ1-1, is DSGVTQTPKHLITATGQRVTLRCSPRSGDLSVYWYQQSLDQGLQFLIQYYNGEERAKGNILERFSAQQFPDLHSELNLSSLELGDSALYFCASSVDYRGNTEAFFGQGTRLTVV.

This clonotype was counted at least ten times. The V and J genes are TRBV29-1 and TRBJ2-7; weak D call: TRBD2 (6 bases). Germline V lookup: CDR1 SQVTM, CDR2 ANQGSEA. The CDR3 consists of 11 residues. Trimming removed 7 bases at V and 3 bases at J, with 10 bases between. The CDR3 DNA reads TGCAGCGGGACGGAGGGCTACGAGCAGTACTTC. Its translation: CSGTEGYEQYF.

This clonotype was recorded many times. The V and J genes are TRBV10-3 and TRBJ1-2, with TRBD1 matching 7 bases. This CDR3 comprises 13 residues. V lost 10 bases, J lost 2 bases, and 7 bases stayed unmatched. Germline loops: CDR1 ENHRY, CDR2 SYGVKD. The CDR3 spells CASLGQQNYGYTF. In DNA form, the CDR3 reads TGTGCCAGTTTGGGACAGCAGAACTATGGCTACACCTTC.

In its sample, this clonotype was seen many times. J is TRBJ2-7 and V is TRBV7-9, with TRBD1 identical over 10 bases. The CDR3 runs 15 residues. The germline V gene encodes CDR1 SEHNR and CDR2 FQNEAQ (reference sequence). J was trimmed by 3 bases and V by 5 bases; bases with no gene match: 7. The CDR3 DNA follows: TGTGCCAGCAGCAAGGGACAGGGGTTTAACTACGAGCAGTACTTC. Translating it yields CASSKGQGFNYEQYF.

Ten or more counts support this clonotype. The chain couples TRBV20-1 to TRBJ2-3; the match to TRBD2 covers 10 bases. Germline CDR1 and CDR2: DFQATT and SNEGSKA (reference sequence). The CDR3 extends over 15 amino acids. V lost 3 bases, J lost 6 bases, and 9 bases stayed unmatched. Here the CDR3 reads CSARGRAGGRDTQYF. CDR3 coding DNA: TGCAGTGCTAGGGGACGAGCGGGAGGGCGCGATACGCAGTATTTT.

This clonotype was detected ten times or more. The chain joins TRBV5-4 to TRBJ2-3; TRBD2 is a possible D gene (6 bases). This CDR3 comprises 14 residues. Germline V gene lookup returns CDR1 SGHNT and CDR2 YYREEE (reference sequence). The V gene lost 0 bases and the J gene lost 3 bases, with 8 bases spanning the gap. CDR3 loop: CASSLAGGTDTQYF. The CDR3 DNA follows: TGTGCCAGCAGCTTGGCCGGGGGTACAGATACGCAGTATTTT.

At least ten counts were recorded for this clonotype. The rearrangement uses TRBV7-2 and TRBJ2-7; 7 positions match TRBD2. This CDR3 contains 15 residues. Germline V gene lookup returns CDR1 SGHTA and CDR2 FQGNSA. Losses at the gene ends were 1 base for V and 3 bases for J; bases not matched to a gene: 6. CDR3 in DNA: TGTGCCAGCAGCTTAGTCTCTAGCGGAGACTACGAGCAGTACTTC. Its translation is CASSLVSSGDYEQYF.

The gene calls are TRBV5-4 and TRBJ2-1, with 11 bases identical to TRBD2. The V segment lost 3 bases and the J segment 8 bases; nucleotides outside the gene matches: 10. The CDR3 is 16 residues long. Germline V CDR1 and CDR2: SGHNT, YYREEE (reference sequence). The CDR3 here is CASSSGTSGSRDEQFF. In nucleotides, the CDR3 is TGTGCCAGCAGCTCCGGAACTAGCGGGAGTCGAGATGAGCAGTTCTTC. The variable domain in full, with the rest retrieved from reference TRBV5-4 and TRBJ2-1, is ETGVTQSPTHLIKTRGQQVTLRCSSQSGHNTVSWYQQALGQGPQFIFQYYREEENGRGNFPPRFSGLQFPNYSSELNVNALELDDSALYLCASSSGTSGSRDEQFFGPGTRLTVL.

The chain uses TRBV6-2 or TRBV6-3 and TRBJ2-5; 9 bases fit TRBD1. This CDR3 has 14 residues. After removal of 5 bases from V and 8 bases from J, the junction contained 9 bases not matched to a gene. Per germline, CDR1 MNHEY and CDR2 SVGEGT. DNA for the CDR3: TGTGCCAGCAGTGTTTACGGACAGGGGAAAACCCAGTACTTC. Protein sequence: CASSVYGQGKTQYF.

The V gene is TRBV20-1, the J gene TRBJ2-1, with TRBD2 matching over 9 bases. The CDR3 runs to 15 residues. The germline gives CDR1 DFQATT, CDR2 SNEGSKA (reference sequence). The V gene end was trimmed by 2 bases and the J gene end by 9 bases; junction bases not matched to a gene: 11. CDR3 in DNA: TGCAGTGCTAGATACTTGGCTAGCGGGAACAGTGAGCAGTTCTTC. Its protein is CSARYLASGNSEQFF.

There are many counts of this clonotype. This chain joins TRBV20-1 and TRBJ2-1; D uncertain. The length of the CDR3 is 12 residues. Germline V CDR1 and CDR2: DFQATT, SNEGSKA (reference sequence). V dropped 3 bases and J dropped 4 bases, with 7 bases sitting between them. The CDR3 region is CSASKGYNEQFF. In DNA form, the CDR3 reads TGCAGTGCTAGTAAGGGTTACAATGAGCAGTTCTTC.

This clonotype was counted at least ten times. CDR3: CASTAPRGGSSSGANVLTF. Written as DNA, the CDR3 is TGTGCCAGCACCGCCCCAAGGGGCGGTAGCAGCTCTGGGGCCAACGTCCTGACTTTC. The chain is built from TRBV12-3 or TRBV12-4 and TRBJ2-6; maybe TRBD1 (5 bases). Trimming took 7 bases from V and 0 from J, leaving 22 bases between them. The CDR3 is 19 residues long.